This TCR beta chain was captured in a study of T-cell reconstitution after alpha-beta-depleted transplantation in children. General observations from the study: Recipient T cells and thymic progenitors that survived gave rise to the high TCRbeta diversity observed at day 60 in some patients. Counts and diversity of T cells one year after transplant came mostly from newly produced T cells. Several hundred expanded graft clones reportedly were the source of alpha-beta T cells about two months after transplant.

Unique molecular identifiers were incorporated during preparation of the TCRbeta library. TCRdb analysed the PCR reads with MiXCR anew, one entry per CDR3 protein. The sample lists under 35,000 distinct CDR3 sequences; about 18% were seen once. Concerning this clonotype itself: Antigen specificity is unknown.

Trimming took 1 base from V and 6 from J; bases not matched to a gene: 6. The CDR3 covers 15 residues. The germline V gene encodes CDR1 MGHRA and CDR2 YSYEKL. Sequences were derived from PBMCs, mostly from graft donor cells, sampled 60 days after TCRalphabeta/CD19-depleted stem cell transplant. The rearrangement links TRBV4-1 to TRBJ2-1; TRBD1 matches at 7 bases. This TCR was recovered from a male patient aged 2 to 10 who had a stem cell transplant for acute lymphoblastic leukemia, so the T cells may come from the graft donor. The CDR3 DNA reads TGCGCCAGCAGCCAAGCCGACGCAGGGGGCAATGAGCAGTTCTTC. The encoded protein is CASSQADAGGNEQFF.